The 11 T cell receptor beta chains below all came from one sample that was sequenced in a study of monozygotic twins with inflammatory bowel disease. TCRdb reprocessed the 5' RACE reads, keeping one entry per CDR3 protein, no DNA. This sample lists around 410,000 distinct CDR3 sequences; its ten largest clones have less than 2.5%. The specimen was blood. The receptor set was obtained from a human donor with ulcerative colitis or Crohn's disease, or a healthy co-twin of an affected twin (not recorded which).

V usage is TRBV20-1 and J usage is TRBJ1-5; TCRdb lists TRBD1, though no DNA is available to test this call. Germline V CDR1 and CDR2: DFQATT, SNEGSKA (reference sequence). The CDR3 has 13 residues. CDR3 region: CSAPEYSNQPQHF.

The chain links TRBV6-2 or TRBV6-3 to TRBJ1-2; TCRdb calls TRBD1, which cannot be checked without DNA. CDR1 and CDR2 (germline): MNHEY, SVGEGT. CDR3 size: 15 residues. The CDR3 region is CASSSPDRANYGYTF.

The chain joins TRBV12-3 or TRBV12-4 to TRBJ2-3; the TCRdb call, TRBD2, lacks DNA for checking. The CDR3 extends over 14 amino acids. CDR3 sequence reads: CASSSREDTDTQYF.

V and J are TRBV20-1 and TRBJ2-3; TCRdb's D call, TRBD1, is unchecked because there is no DNA. The CDR3 runs to 14 residues. From germline, CDR1 is DFQATT and CDR2 SNEGSKA (reference sequence). The CDR3 is CSAPRRASTDTQYF.

V gene TRBV29-1 combines with J gene TRBJ1-2; TCRdb's assignment of TRBD1 cannot be checked, as there is no DNA. Germline V gene data show CDR1 as SQVTM and CDR2 as ANQGSEA. The length of the CDR3 is 16 residues. The CDR3: CSVEDRTGARGYGYTF.

The chain employs TRBV5-1 and TRBJ1-2. The germline CDR1 and CDR2 sequences are SGHRS and YFSETQ. The CDR3 sequence is 15 residues long. CDR3 sequence reads: CASSLGGRGIYGYTF.

The rearrangement joins TRBV20-1 to TRBJ2-5; TCRdb picks TRBD1, but there is no DNA to check that call. The CDR3 totals 13 residues. The germline gives CDR1 DFQATT, CDR2 SNEGSKA (reference sequence). CDR3 sequence reads: CSASHPGSETQYF.

The chain is built from TRBV12-3 or TRBV12-4 and TRBJ2-2; TCRdb's assignment of TRBD1 cannot be checked, as there is no DNA. The CDR3 has 13 amino acids. CDR3 region: CASTQGVGGELFF.

V is TRBV4-3 and J is TRBJ2-2. The CDR3 extends over 16 amino acids. Germline values: CDR1 LGHNA, CDR2 YSLEER. The CDR3 reads CASSQDRATNTGELFF.

The rearrangement joins TRBV10-3 to TRBJ1-4; the TCRdb call, TRBD1, lacks DNA for checking. The CDR3 has 15 amino acids. In germline, CDR1 is ENHRY, CDR2 SYGVKD. This CDR3 reads CAISAGTGDHEKLFF.

This sequence joins TRBV18 and TRBJ2-3. The CDR3 length is 11 residues. Per germline, CDR1 KGHSH and CDR2 LQKENI. The CDR3 is CASSPMDTQYF. Full variable domain (rest looked up from reference TRBV18 and TRBJ2-3): NAGVMQNPRHLVRRRGQEARLRCSPMKGHSHVYWYRQLPEEGLKFMVYLQKENIIDESGMPKERFSAEFPKEGPSILRIQQVVRGDSAAYFCASSPMDTQYFGPGTRLTVL.